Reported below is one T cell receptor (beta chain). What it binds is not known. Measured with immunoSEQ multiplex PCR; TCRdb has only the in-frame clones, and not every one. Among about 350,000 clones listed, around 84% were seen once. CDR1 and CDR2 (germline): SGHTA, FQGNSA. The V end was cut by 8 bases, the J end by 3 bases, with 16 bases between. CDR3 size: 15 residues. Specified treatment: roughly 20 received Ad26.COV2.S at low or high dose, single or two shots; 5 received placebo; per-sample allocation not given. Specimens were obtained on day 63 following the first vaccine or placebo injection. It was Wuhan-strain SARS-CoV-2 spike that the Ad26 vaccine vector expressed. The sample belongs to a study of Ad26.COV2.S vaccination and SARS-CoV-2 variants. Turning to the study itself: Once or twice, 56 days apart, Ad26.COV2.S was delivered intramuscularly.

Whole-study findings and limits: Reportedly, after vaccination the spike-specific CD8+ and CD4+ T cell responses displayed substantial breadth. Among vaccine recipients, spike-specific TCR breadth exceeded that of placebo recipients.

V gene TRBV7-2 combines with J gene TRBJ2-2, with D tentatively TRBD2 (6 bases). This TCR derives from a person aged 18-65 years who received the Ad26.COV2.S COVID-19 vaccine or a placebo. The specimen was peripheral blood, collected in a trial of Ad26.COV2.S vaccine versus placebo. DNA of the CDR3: TGTGCCAGCGGGGACTGGGACCGAGACACCGGGGAGCTGTTTTTT. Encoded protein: CASGDWDRDTGELFF.